This TCR beta chain comes out of a study of post-analysis software for immune sequencing data. Study-level background: Clinical courses comprised relapsing-remitting, secondary progressive and progressive-relapsing multiple sclerosis. Study results and limitations: Five TRBV segments (TRBV5-6, TRBV5-1 and TRBV20-1 among them) occurred more frequently in patients than in controls. Among multiple sclerosis patients, normalized Chao1 diversity was significantly below that of controls. Co-batched samples clustered tightly together by F measure.

A note on this clonotype: No antigen is known for it.

Every TCR beta cDNA library bore unique molecular identifiers. With roughly 0.9 to 10 million T cells as the source, a few hundred thousand cDNA molecules resulted. TCRdb fed the PCR reads into MiXCR, producing one record per CDR3 protein. Of around 770,000 distinct CDR3 sequences in the sample, around 42% are singletons; the top ten hold 4.9%. The trim removed 3 bases at V and 2 bases at J, leaving 8 bases unmatched. Germline V CDR1 and CDR2: GTSNPN, SVGIG (reference sequence). The CDR3 extends over 16 amino acids. V and J are TRBV30 and TRBJ2-3; 10 bases align to TRBD1. Sequencing used blood. The receptor's source is a girl aged 10 to 17 with multiple sclerosis. The CDR3 DNA reads as TGTGCCTGGAGCACGGGACAGGGGCTCAACACAGATACGCAGTATTTT. Its protein product is CAWSTGQGLNTDTQYF.